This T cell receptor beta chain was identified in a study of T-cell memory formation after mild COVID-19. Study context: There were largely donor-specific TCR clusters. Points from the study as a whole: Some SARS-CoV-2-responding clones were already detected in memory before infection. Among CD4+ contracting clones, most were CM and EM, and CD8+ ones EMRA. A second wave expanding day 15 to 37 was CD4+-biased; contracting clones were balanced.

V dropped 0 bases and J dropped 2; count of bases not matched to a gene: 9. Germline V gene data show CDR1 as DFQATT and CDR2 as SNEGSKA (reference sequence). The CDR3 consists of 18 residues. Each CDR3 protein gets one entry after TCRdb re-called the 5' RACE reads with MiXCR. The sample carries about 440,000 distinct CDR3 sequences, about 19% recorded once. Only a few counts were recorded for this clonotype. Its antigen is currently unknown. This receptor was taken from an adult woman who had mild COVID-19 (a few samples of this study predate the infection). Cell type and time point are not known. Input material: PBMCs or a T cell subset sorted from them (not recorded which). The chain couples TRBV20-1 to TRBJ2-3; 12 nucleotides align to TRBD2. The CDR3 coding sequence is TGCAGTGCTAGAGACCCCGGACTAGCGGGGATGGCCACAGATACGCAGTATTTT. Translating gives CSARDPGLAGMATDTQYF.